Listed below are T cell receptor beta chains from one sample, sequenced in a study of Ad26.COV2.S vaccination and SARS-CoV-2 variants. The repertoire was sequenced with immunoSEQ multiplex PCR; TCRdb's copy has only in-frame clones and lacks some. The sample has some 290,000 clones; around 81% are singletons. Sequencing used peripheral blood, obtained in a trial of Ad26.COV2.S vaccine versus placebo. Source of these receptors: a person between 18 and 59 years old who received the Ad26.COV2.S COVID-19 vaccine or a placebo. Both conserved end residues are part of each CDR3. A D gene is named only where the DNA matches it firmly. The size field is filled for only some rows; it gives once, few, many or a size class.

TRBJ1-5	TRBV7-2	.	.	CASSYESGRQPQHF	TGTGCCAGCAGCTATGAGTCCGGAAGGCAGCCCCAGCATTTT
TRBJ2-7	TRBV18	.	.	CASSPSGTRTSYEQYF	TGTGCCAGCTCACCGTCTGGGACAAGGACTTCCTACGAGCAGTACTTC
TRBJ1-1	TRBV6-5	TRBD1	.	CASMPDRTGTEAFF	TGTGCCAGCATGCCGGACAGGACGGGGACTGAAGCTTTCTTT
TRBJ2-1	TRBV2	TRBD2	.	CASSVGRVGLVEDEQFF	TGTGCCAGCAGTGTGGGAAGGGTAGGACTAGTCGAGGATGAGCAGTTCTTC
TRBJ2-5	TRBV6-5	.	.	CASSPRREETQYF	TGTGCCAGCAGTCCTAGGCGGGAAGAGACCCAGTACTTC
TRBJ2-7	TRBV5-1	TRBD1	few	CASSPPGQTYEQYF	TGCGCCAGCAGCCCGCCGGGACAGACCTACGAGCAGTACTTC
TRBJ2-3	TRBV5-1	TRBD2	.	CASSLAGLAGGGRTDTQYF	TGCGCCAGCAGCTTGGCCGGTCTAGCGGGGGGCGGACGCACAGATACGCAGTATTTT
TRBJ1-2	TRBV6-1	.	.	CASSEVGNYGYTF	TGTGCCAGCAGTGAAGTGGGAAACTATGGCTACACCTTC
TRBJ2-3	TRBV9	TRBD2	once	CASSVASGGAPDTQYF	TGTGCCAGCAGCGTAGCTAGCGGGGGGGCCCCAGATACGCAGTATTTT
TRBJ1-6	TRBV6-5	TRBD1	.	CASSRDRGYSPLHF	TGTGCCAGCAGCAGAGACAGGGGGTATTCACCCCTCCACTTT
TRBJ2-5	TRBV28	.	.	CASSLIYRSQETQYF	TGTGCCAGCAGTCTAATATACAGGAGCCAAGAGACCCAGTACTTC
TRBJ2-3	TRBV2	.	.	CASRVEGSTDTQYF	TGTGCCAGCCGCGTCGAGGGGAGCACAGATACGCAGTATTTT
TRBJ1-4	TRBV28	TRBD1	.	CASGITGTAINEKLFF	TGTGCCAGCGGTATTACGGGGACAGCCATTAATGAAAAACTGTTTTTT
TRBJ1-5	TRBV21-1	.	.	CASSKAVSVGTQNQPQHF	TGTGCCAGCAGCAAAGCGGTCTCGGTTGGCACTCAAAATCAGCCCCAGCATTTT
TRBJ2-1	TRBV3-1/TRBV3-2	TRBD2	.	CASSQDPLAEGLDEQFF	TGTGCCAGCAGCCAAGATCCCCTAGCGGAAGGGCTGGATGAGCAGTTCTTC
TRBJ2-7	TRBV18	.	.	CASSPGDFGEQYF	TGTGCCAGCTCACCAGGAGATTTTGGAGAGCAGTACTTC
TRBJ2-5	TRBV3-1/TRBV3-2	.	.	CASSQEGLGGETQYF	TGTGCCAGCAGCCAAGAAGGCCTCGGTGGGGAGACCCAGTACTTC
TRBJ1-1	TRBV25-1	.	.	CASSEFRGKGNTEAFF	TGTGCCAGCAGTGAATTCCGGGGCAAGGGGAACACTGAAGCTTTCTTT
TRBJ2-7	TRBV25-1	TRBD1	.	CASTWDSGPSSYEQYF	TGTGCCAGCACCTGGGACAGCGGACCGAGCTCCTACGAGCAGTACTTC
TRBJ2-5	TRBV15	.	.	CATSRSGQPTQETQYF	TGTGCCACCAGCAGATCTGGGCAGCCGACACAAGAGACCCAGTACTTC
TRBJ2-5	TRBV7-9	TRBD1	.	CASSLGGQAAGETQYF	TGTGCCAGCAGCTTAGGGGGACAGGCAGCCGGGGAGACCCAGTACTTC
TRBJ2-7	TRBV9	TRBD2	.	CASSVEASGLSSYEQYF	TGTGCCAGCAGCGTAGAGGCTAGCGGACTGAGCTCCTACGAGCAGTACTTC
TRBJ1-1	TRBV6-6	.	.	CASTPVTNTEAFF	TGTGCCAGCACCCCCGTAACTAACACTGAAGCTTTCTTT
TRBJ1-1	TRBV3-1/TRBV3-2	.	once	CASSQDDSKNTEAFF	TGTGCCAGCAGCCAAGATGACAGTAAGAACACTGAAGCTTTCTTT
TRBJ1-6	TRBV6-1	.	.	CASSENWRGGYNSPLHF	TGTGCCAGCAGTGAAAATTGGAGAGGGGGCTATAATTCACCCCTCCACTTT
TRBJ1-3	TRBV6-6	.	.	CASSYFGTGNTIYF	TGTGCCAGCAGTTACTTCGGGACTGGAAACACCATATATTTT
TRBJ2-3	TRBV15	.	.	CATSREGGGDTQYF	TGCGCCACCAGCAGAGAAGGGGGGGGAGATACGCAGTATTTT
TRBJ2-1	TRBV27	.	few	CASGGRGAYNEQFF	TGTGCCAGCGGAGGCAGGGGAGCCTACAATGAGCAGTTCTTC
TRBJ1-4	TRBV3-1/TRBV3-2	.	.	CASTHGEKLFF	TGTGCCAGCACTCATGGGGAAAAACTGTTTTTT
TRBJ2-3	TRBV7-9	TRBD2	.	CASSSVAGGSTDTQYF	TGTGCCAGCAGCTCCGTAGCGGGGGGGTCCACAGATACGCAGTATTTT
TRBJ2-7	TRBV18	TRBD1	.	CASSSNVPGQGTYEQYF	TGTGCCAGCTCATCGAACGTCCCGGGACAGGGAACCTACGAGCAGTACTTC
TRBJ2-2	TRBV25-1	TRBD1	.	CASSGRDSNTGELFF	TGTGCCAGCAGTGGAAGGGACAGCAACACCGGGGAGCTGTTTTTT
TRBJ1-2	TRBV2	.	many	CASSWTDNGYTF	TGTGCCAGCAGTTGGACAGATAATGGCTACACCTTC